The entry below gives a single T cell receptor beta chain sequence along with its context. No antigen is known for it. These data are taken from a study of cytomegalovirus exposure and HLA in healthy donors. The CDR3 is 14 amino acids. V was cut by 1 base and J by 7 bases, with 12 bases left in between. Germline CDR1 reads MGHRA; CDR2 reads YSYEKL. The primer mix had 60 Vbeta and 13 Jbeta primers. The protocol was immunoSEQ multiplex PCR, while the TCRdb copy is restricted to in-frame clones and leaves out a portion. This table has about 160,000 clones, approximately 81% appearing once. Study-level results: Sequence variants that were highly shared formed a cluster that was likely a sequencing artifact. With further analysis later on, most CMV-associated TCR beta chains appeared HLA-restricted. Reportedly, fewer N-insertions than the roughly 700-donor mean appeared in an Asian-associated ancestry cluster in a later analysis. Reports showed the classifier diagnosing cytomegalovirus status with high specificity and sensitivity.

This clonotype was sampled from a boy younger than 10 in good health and CMV-seronegative. The genes are TRBV4-1 and TRBJ2-3; D is perhaps TRBD1 (6 bases). Sequenced material: PBMCs. The CDR3 loop reads CASSQVQGRNTQYF. In nucleotides, the CDR3 is TGCGCCAGCAGCCAAGTCCAGGGGCGAAATACGCAGTATTTT.